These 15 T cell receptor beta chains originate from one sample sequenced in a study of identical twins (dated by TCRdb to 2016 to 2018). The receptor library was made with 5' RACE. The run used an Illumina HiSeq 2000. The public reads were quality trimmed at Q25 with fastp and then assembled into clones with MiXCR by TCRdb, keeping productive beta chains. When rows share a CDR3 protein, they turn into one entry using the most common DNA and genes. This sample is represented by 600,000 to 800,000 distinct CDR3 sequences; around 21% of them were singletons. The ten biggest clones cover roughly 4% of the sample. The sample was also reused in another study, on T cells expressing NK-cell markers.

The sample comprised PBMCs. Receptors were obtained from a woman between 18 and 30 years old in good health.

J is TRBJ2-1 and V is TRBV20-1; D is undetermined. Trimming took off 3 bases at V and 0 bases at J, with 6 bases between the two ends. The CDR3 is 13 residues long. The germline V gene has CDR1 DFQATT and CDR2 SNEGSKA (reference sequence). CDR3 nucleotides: TGCAGTGCTAGTACAGCCTCCTACAATGAGCAGTTCTTC. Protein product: CSASTASYNEQFF.

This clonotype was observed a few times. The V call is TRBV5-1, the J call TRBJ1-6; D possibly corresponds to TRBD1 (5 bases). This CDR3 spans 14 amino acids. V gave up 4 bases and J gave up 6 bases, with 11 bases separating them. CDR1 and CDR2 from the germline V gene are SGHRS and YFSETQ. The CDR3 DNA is TGCGCCAGCAGCGTCGGGACCCTTAATTCACCCCTCCACTTT. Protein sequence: CASSVGTLNSPLHF. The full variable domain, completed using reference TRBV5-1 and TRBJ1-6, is KAGVTQTPRYLIKTRGQQVTLSCSPISGHRSVSWYQQTPGQGLQFLFEYFSETQRNKGNFPGRFSGRQFSNSRSEMNVSTLELGDSALYLCASSVGTLNSPLHFGNGTRLTVT.

As DNA, the CDR3 is TGTGCCAGCAGTTCCAAAAGAAAGGGTTTCACCTCCTACGAGCAGTACTTC. It translates to CASSSKRKGFTSYEQYF. The chain combines TRBV6-5 with TRBJ2-7; D gene uncertain. In germline, CDR1 is MNHEY, CDR2 SVGAGI. Trimming pared 4 bases from V and 0 bases from J, leaving 19 bases between. The CDR3 sequence is 17 residues long.

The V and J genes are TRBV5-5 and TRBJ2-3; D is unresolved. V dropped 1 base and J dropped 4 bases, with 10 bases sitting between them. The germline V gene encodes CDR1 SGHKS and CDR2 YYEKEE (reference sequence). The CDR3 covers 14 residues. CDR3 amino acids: CASSLNAGADTQYF. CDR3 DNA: TGTGCCAGCAGCTTGAACGCAGGCGCAGATACGCAGTATTTT.

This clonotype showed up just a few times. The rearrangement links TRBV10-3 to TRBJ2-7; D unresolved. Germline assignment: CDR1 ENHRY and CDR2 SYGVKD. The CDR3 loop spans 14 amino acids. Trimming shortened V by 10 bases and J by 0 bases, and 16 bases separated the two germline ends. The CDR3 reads CATQDARNSYEQYF. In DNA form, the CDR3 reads TGTGCCACACAAGACGCGCGTAACTCCTACGAGCAGTACTTC.

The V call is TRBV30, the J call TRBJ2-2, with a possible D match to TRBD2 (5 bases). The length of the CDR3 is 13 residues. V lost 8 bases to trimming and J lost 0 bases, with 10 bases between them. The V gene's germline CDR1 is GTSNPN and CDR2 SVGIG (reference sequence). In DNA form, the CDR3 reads TGTGCCCGCCGGGGAGCGAACACCGGGGAGCTGTTTTTT. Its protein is CARRGANTGELFF.

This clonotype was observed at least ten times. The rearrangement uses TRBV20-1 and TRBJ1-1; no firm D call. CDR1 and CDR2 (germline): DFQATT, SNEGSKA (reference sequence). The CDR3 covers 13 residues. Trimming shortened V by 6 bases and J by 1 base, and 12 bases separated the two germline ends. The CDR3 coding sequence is TGCAGTGCCGTAGGAGGCGCGAACACTGAAGCTTTCTTT. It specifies CSAVGGANTEAFF.

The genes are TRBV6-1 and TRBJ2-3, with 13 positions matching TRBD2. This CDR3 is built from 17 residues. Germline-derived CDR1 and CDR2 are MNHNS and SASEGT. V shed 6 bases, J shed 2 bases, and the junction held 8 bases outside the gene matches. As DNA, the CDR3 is TGTGCCAGCAGGGGCGGGGGACTAGCGGGGTACACAGATACGCAGTATTTT. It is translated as CASRGGGLAGYTDTQYF.

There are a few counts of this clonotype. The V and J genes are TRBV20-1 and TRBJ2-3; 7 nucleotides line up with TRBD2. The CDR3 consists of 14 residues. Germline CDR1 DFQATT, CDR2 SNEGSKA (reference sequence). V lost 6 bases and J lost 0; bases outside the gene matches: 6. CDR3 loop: CSAQRDYSTDTQYF. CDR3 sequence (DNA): TGCAGTGCCCAGCGGGACTATAGCACAGATACGCAGTATTTT.

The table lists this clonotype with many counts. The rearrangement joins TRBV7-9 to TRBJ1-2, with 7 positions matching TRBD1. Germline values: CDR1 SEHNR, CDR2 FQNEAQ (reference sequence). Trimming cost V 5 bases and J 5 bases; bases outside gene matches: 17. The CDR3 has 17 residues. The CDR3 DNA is TGTGCCAGCAGCCCGACCTTGACAGGGCAAGCCCTATATGGCTACACCTTC. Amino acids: CASSPTLTGQALYGYTF.

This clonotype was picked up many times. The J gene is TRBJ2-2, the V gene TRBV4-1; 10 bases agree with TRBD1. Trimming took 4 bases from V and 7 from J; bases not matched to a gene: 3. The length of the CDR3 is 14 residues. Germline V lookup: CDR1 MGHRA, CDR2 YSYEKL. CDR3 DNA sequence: TGCGCCAGCAGCCCGGGACAGGGGATCGGGGAGCTGTTTTTT. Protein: CASSPGQGIGELFF.

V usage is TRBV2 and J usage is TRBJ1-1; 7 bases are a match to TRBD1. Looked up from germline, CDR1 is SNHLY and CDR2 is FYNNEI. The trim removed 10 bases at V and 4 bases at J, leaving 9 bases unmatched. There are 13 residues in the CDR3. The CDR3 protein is CATQGAGGTEAFF. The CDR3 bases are TGTGCCACCCAAGGGGCAGGGGGCACTGAAGCTTTCTTT.

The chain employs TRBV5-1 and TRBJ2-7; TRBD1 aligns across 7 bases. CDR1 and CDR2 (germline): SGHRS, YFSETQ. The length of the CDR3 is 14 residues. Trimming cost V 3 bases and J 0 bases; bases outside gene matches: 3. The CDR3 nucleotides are TGCGCCAGCAGCTACGGACAGGACTCCTACGAGCAGTACTTC. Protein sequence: CASSYGQDSYEQYF.

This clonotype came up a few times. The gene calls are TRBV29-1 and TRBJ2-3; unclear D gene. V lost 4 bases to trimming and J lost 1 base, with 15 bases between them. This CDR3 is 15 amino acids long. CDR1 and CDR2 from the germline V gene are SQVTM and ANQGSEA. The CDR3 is CSVVTGQRRTDTQYF. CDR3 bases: TGCAGCGTTGTCACGGGCCAAAGACGCACAGATACGCAGTATTTT.

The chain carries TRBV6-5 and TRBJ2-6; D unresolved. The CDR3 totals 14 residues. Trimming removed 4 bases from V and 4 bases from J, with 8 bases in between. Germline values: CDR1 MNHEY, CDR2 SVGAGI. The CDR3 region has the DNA TGTGCCAGCAGTTGGGTAACCGGGGCCAACGTCCTGACTTTC. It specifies CASSWVTGANVLTF.